Each of the 27 T cell receptor beta chains below was sequenced from the same sample in a study of blood T cell repertoires in COVID-19. Clones were sequenced by immunoSEQ multiplex PCR, and TCRdb holds only the in-frame ones, with some missing. Here the sample spans roughly 100,000 clones, around 85% being singletons. Sample: peripheral blood. The receptors stem from a woman between 65 and 79 years old with active or convalescent COVID-19.

V and J are TRBV5-1 and TRBJ2-2; possible D gene TRBD2, 5 bases. CDR1 is SGHRS, CDR2 YFSETQ, per germline. With 5 bases removed from V and 2 bases from J, the gap between germline ends came to 10 bases. The CDR3 spans 14 residues. The CDR3 DNA reads TGCGCCAGCAGACATGGACTCAACACCGGGGAGCTGTTTTTT. This translates into CASRHGLNTGELFF. The entire variable domain, with the rest obtained from reference TRBV5-1 and TRBJ2-2, is as follows: KAGVTQTPRYLIKTRGQQVTLSCSPISGHRSVSWYQQTPGQGLQFLFEYFSETQRNKGNFPGRFSGRQFSNSRSEMNVSTLELGDSALYLCASRHGLNTGELFFGEGSRLTVL.

The chain has TRBV7-8 and TRBJ2-4, with 9 bases fitting TRBD2. Germline V lookup: CDR1 SGHVS, CDR2 FQNEAQ. V was pared by 1 base and J by 1 base, with 8 bases of the junction left unmatched. This CDR3 has 18 amino acids. The CDR3 DNA follows: TGTGCCAGCAGCTTAGGGCTAGCGGGGACAACTGCCAAAAACATTCAGTACTTC. Encoded protein: CASSLGLAGTTAKNIQYF.

This clone was detected once. CDR3 sequence: CASSYETGTGYTF. For the CDR3, the DNA is TGTGCCAGCAGCTATGAAACAGGGACTGGCTACACCTTC. V usage is TRBV7-9 and J usage is TRBJ1-2; D is perhaps TRBD1 (6 bases). Germline-derived CDR1 and CDR2 are SEHNR and FQNEAQ (reference sequence). The V end was cut by 4 bases, the J end by 7 bases, with 13 bases between. This CDR3 spans 13 amino acids.

The chain couples TRBV5-1 to TRBJ1-2; unclear D gene. Per the germline V gene, CDR1 is SGHRS and CDR2 is YFSETQ. Trimming took off 0 bases at V and 8 bases at J, with 17 bases between the two ends. The CDR3 runs 15 residues. The CDR3 DNA sequence: TGCGCCAGCAGCTTGGCGGCTGGGCAGGCTGCGGGCTACACCTTC. Translated: CASSLAAGQAAGYTF.

This chain uses TRBV7-2 with TRBJ2-4; TRBD2 agrees at 8 bases. Germline CDR1 and CDR2: SGHTA and FQGNSA. With 2 bases clipped from V and 8 bases from J, the junction kept 17 bases outside the gene matches. The CDR3 is 18 amino acids. Written as DNA, the CDR3 is TGTGCCAGCAGCTTAAGCTCCCCCTTGGGCGGGGGGATTGACATTCAGTACTTC. Translated: CASSLSSPLGGGIDIQYF.

A word on this clone: Other DNA sequences of this sample code for an identical CDR3. The chain links TRBV28 to TRBJ1-5, with 10 nucleotides matching TRBD1. Trimming at V came to 2 bases and at J to 5 bases, leaving 0 bases not matched to a gene. Germline CDR1 and CDR2: MDHEN and SYDVKM. CDR3 length: 14 residues. CDR3 bases: TGTGCCAGCAGTTTAGGACAGGGGGATCAGCCCCAGCATTTT. This translates into CASSLGQGDQPQHF.

Details on this clone: An end of the junction does not agree with germline; a read error may underlie this. The chain couples TRBV7-7 to TRBJ2-7; D might be TRBD2 (5 bases). This CDR3 comprises 13 residues. The germline V gene has CDR1 SSHAT and CDR2 FNYEAQ (reference sequence). The CDR3 coding sequence is TGTGCTAGCAGCTTAGAGGACCGGGGCGAGCAGTACTTC. This gives the protein CASSLEDRGEQYF. Combining the CDR3 with reference TRBV7-7 and TRBJ2-7 gives the whole variable domain GAGVSQSPRYKVTKRGQDVTLRCDPISSHATLYWYQQALGQGPEFLTYFNYEAQPDKSGLPSDRFSAERPEGSISTLTIQRTEQRDSAMYRCASSLEDRGEQYFGPGTRLTVT.

The chain is built from TRBV9 and TRBJ2-6; D unclear. CDR3 length: 16 residues. Between the trimmed V and J ends, which lost 2 bases and 0 bases, there was a span of 9 bases. Germline V gives CDR1 SGDLS, CDR2 YYNGEE. This chain's CDR3 is CASSVGQFSGANVLTF. The CDR3 nucleotides read TGTGCCAGCAGCGTTGGGCAGTTCTCTGGGGCCAACGTCCTGACTTTC.

The V and J genes are TRBV9 and TRBJ2-3, with 7 bases lining up with TRBD1. Germline CDR1 reads SGDLS; CDR2 reads YYNGEE. V lost 3 bases and J lost 6; bases outside the gene matches: 7. The CDR3 length is 14 residues. The CDR3 reads CASSGTGLRDTQYF. In nucleotides, the CDR3 is TGTGCCAGCAGCGGGACAGGCCTTAGGGATACGCAGTATTTT.

In this sample, this clone turned up once. The CDR3 sequence: CSVAVTGELFF. In nucleotides, the CDR3 is TGCAGCGTTGCAGTCACCGGGGAGCTGTTTTTT. This chain links TRBV29-1 with TRBJ2-2; D remains unclear. V was trimmed by 4 bases and J by 4 bases, leaving 4 bases between them. Germline loops: CDR1 SQVTM, CDR2 ANQGSEA. The CDR3 has 11 residues.

This clone was observed once. The J gene is TRBJ2-3, the V gene TRBV28; 7 bases align to TRBD2. Germline V gene lookup returns CDR1 MDHEN and CDR2 SYDVKM. The CDR3 extends over 16 amino acids. V trimming: 1 base; J trimming: 2 bases; junction bases outside the gene matches: 6. The CDR3 protein is CASSLLESGATDTQYF. As DNA, the CDR3 is TGTGCCAGCAGTTTATTGGAGAGCGGGGCCACAGATACGCAGTATTTT.

This clone was seen a few times. This sequence joins TRBV28 and TRBJ1-2; a possible D gene is TRBD1 (6 bases). Trimming shortened V by 4 bases and J by 8 bases, and 26 bases separated the two germline ends. Germline CDR1 reads MDHEN; CDR2 reads SYDVKM. This CDR3 is 17 amino acids long. The CDR3 sequence: CASSSMGHMTDPSGYTF. CDR3 bases: TGTGCCAGCAGTTCCATGGGACATATGACCGACCCGTCCGGCTACACCTTC.

This clone has only a few counts. CDR3 sequence reads: CASSLTGGVGEAFF. CDR3 nucleotides: TGTGCCAGTAGTCTGACAGGGGGCGTTGGTGAAGCTTTCTTT. This chain links TRBV19 with TRBJ1-1, with TRBD1 matching over 10 bases. After removal of 5 bases from V and 7 bases from J, the junction contained 7 bases not matched to a gene. The V gene's germline CDR1 is LNHDA and CDR2 SQIVND (reference sequence). CDR3 size: 14 residues.

The chain recombines TRBV24-1 with TRBJ1-2; a weak D match, TRBD1 (6 bases). CDR1 is KGHDR, CDR2 SFDVKD, per germline. Trimming removed 3 bases from V and 7 bases from J, with 11 bases in between. CDR3 length: 13 residues. The CDR3 nucleotides read TGTGCCACCAGTGATGAGAGGACAGCTGGCTACACCTTC. The encoded protein is CATSDERTAGYTF.

V and J are TRBV19 and TRBJ1-2; 8 nucleotides align to TRBD1. The V gene end was trimmed by 5 bases and the J gene end by 1 base; junction bases not matched to a gene: 6. The CDR3 has 15 amino acids. CDR1 and CDR2 (germline): LNHDA, SQIVND (reference sequence). Written as DNA, the CDR3 is TGTGCCAGTAGTGCACCGACAGGGGTTAACTATGGCTACACCTTC. As protein: CASSAPTGVNYGYTF.

This clone was counted once. The rearrangement links TRBV29-1 to TRBJ1-2, with D tentatively TRBD1 (6 bases). CDR1 is SQVTM and CDR2 is ANQGSEA in the germline V gene. CDR3 length equals 13 residues. Trimming pared 0 bases from V and 8 bases from J, leaving 13 bases between. The CDR3 is CSVEERKGDGYTF. The CDR3 nucleotides read TGCAGCGTTGAAGAAAGAAAGGGGGACGGCTACACCTTC.

The chain links TRBV28 to TRBJ1-2, with TRBD1 as a possible D gene (6 bases). Per the germline V gene, CDR1 is MDHEN and CDR2 is SYDVKM. V was cut by 6 bases and J by 6 bases, with 17 bases left in between. There are 14 residues in the CDR3. CDR3 sequence (DNA): TGTGCCAGCAGCACAGGGAGTCAAAAAGATGGCTACACCTTC. It is translated as CASSTGSQKDGYTF.

This sequence joins TRBV7-8 and TRBJ1-1, with 8 positions matching TRBD1. Germline V lookup: CDR1 SGHVS, CDR2 FQNEAQ. Germline trimming cut 5 bases from V and 3 bases from J; bases unmatched to any gene: 8. CDR3 size: 15 residues. CDR3: CASSQGKQGDTEAFF. As DNA, the CDR3 is TGTGCCAGCAGCCAAGGCAAACAGGGGGACACTGAAGCTTTCTTT.

The rearrangement links TRBV2 to TRBJ2-2; TRBD1 agrees at 7 bases. The CDR3 is made up of 15 amino acids. V lost 5 bases to trimming and J lost 7 bases; unmatched junction nucleotides: 10. Germline V gives CDR1 SNHLY, CDR2 FYNNEI. The CDR3 sequence: CASSFRDSKGGELFF. The CDR3 nucleotides read TGTGCCAGCAGTTTCCGGGACAGCAAAGGCGGGGAGCTGTTTTTT.

The genes are TRBV9 and TRBJ2-5; weak D call: TRBD1 (5 bases). The CDR3 has 14 residues. Germline-derived CDR1 and CDR2 are SGDLS and YYNGEE. V was shortened by 2 bases and J by 1 base, with 9 bases between the two germline ends. CDR3 in amino acids: CASSVRTGQETQYF. The CDR3 DNA reads TGTGCCAGCAGCGTTCGTACAGGCCAAGAGACCCAGTACTTC. Full variable domain (missing parts from reference TRBV9 and TRBJ2-5): DSGVTQTPKHLITATGQRVTLRCSPRSGDLSVYWYQQSLDQGLQFLIQYYNGEERAKGNILERFSAQQFPDLHSELNLSSLELGDSALYFCASSVRTGQETQYFGPGTRLLVL.

V and J are TRBV28 and TRBJ1-1, with D unresolved. Between the trimmed V and J ends, which lost 1 base and 3 bases, there was a span of 9 bases. Germline loops: CDR1 MDHEN, CDR2 SYDVKM. The CDR3 has 14 residues. In nucleotides, the CDR3 is TGTGCCAGCAGTTTATCCGACGGGTACACTGAAGCTTTCTTT. This codes for CASSLSDGYTEAFF.

This sequence joins TRBV5-1 and TRBJ2-5, with no clear D. Deletions cut 4 bases from V and 2 bases from J, with 6 bases between. This CDR3 is 12 amino acids long. Germline CDR1 and CDR2: SGHRS and YFSETQ. CDR3 amino acids: CASSIQQETQYF. CDR3 bases: TGCGCCAGCAGCATCCAGCAAGAGACCCAGTACTTC.

The rearrangement links TRBV19 to TRBJ2-3; the D gene is possibly TRBD2 (6 bases). Germline CDR1 and CDR2: LNHDA and SQIVND (reference sequence). The V end lost 2 bases, the J end lost 1 base, and 7 bases lay between the germline ends. The CDR3 has 14 residues. This CDR3 reads CASSIQRGTDTQYF. DNA for the CDR3: TGTGCCAGTAGTATACAGCGGGGCACAGATACGCAGTATTTT. The whole variable domain, filled in from reference TRBV19 and TRBJ2-3, reads DGGITQSPKYLFRKEGQNVTLSCEQNLNHDAMYWYRQDPGQGLRLIYYSQIVNDFQKGDIAEGYSVSREKKESFPLTVTSAQKNPTAFYLCASSIQRGTDTQYFGPGTRLTVL.

This chain connects TRBV18 to TRBJ2-2; perhaps TRBD1 as D (5 bases). Between the trimmed V and J ends, which lost 2 bases and 10 bases, there was a span of 14 bases. The CDR3 length is 14 residues. Germline V gene sequence: CDR1 KGHSH, CDR2 LQKENI. The CDR3 region is CASSPENRREELFF. The CDR3 nucleotides read TGTGCCAGCTCACCAGAAAACAGGCGAGAGGAGCTGTTTTTT.

The chain is built from TRBV30 and TRBJ1-2; D not resolved. Trimming took 1 base from V and 3 from J, leaving 9 bases between them. Per the germline V gene, CDR1 is GTSNPN and CDR2 is SVGIG (reference sequence). This CDR3 has 13 residues. DNA of the CDR3: TGTGCCTGGAGTGGAGGGAATGACTATGGCTACACCTTC. It yields the protein CAWSGGNDYGYTF.

The V gene is TRBV29-1, the J gene TRBJ2-2; TRBD1 is a possible D gene (6 bases). V was clipped by 5 bases and J by 2 bases, with 15 bases between them. This CDR3 has 15 residues. From germline, CDR1 is SQVTM and CDR2 ANQGSEA. The CDR3 sequence: CSVIRTDSNTGELFF. The CDR3 coding sequence is TGCAGCGTTATTAGGACAGACTCTAACACCGGGGAGCTGTTTTTT.

This chain connects TRBV7-9 to TRBJ1-2, with D perhaps matching TRBD1 (6 bases). Looked up from germline, CDR1 is SEHNR and CDR2 is FQNEAQ (reference sequence). The CDR3 is made up of 12 amino acids. Trimming took 5 bases from V and 4 from J, leaving 8 bases between them. CDR3 bases: TGTGCCAGCAGCCGGGACACCTATGGCTACACCTTC. Protein product: CASSRDTYGYTF.